This T cell receptor (beta chain) was captured by sequencing in a study of blood T cell repertoires in COVID-19. About the research overall: The United States, Italy and Spain provided the acute and convalescent COVID-19 samples. Sample material is recorded as cDNA or gDNA derived from T cells, B-cell-depleted T cells, or PBMCs.

Methods used by the authors: Reference gene primer amplification in the assay estimated nucleated cell counts. Libraries were prepared by immunoSEQ multiplex PCR; TCRdb keeps only in-frame clonotypes and omits some of them. V and J calls and clone size are copied from that table; D and trimming were computed from the DNA. This sample has 97,000 or so clones, with approximately 80% found just once. The CDR3 runs 12 residues. V dropped 5 bases and J dropped 5 bases, with 9 bases sitting between them. Sequenced: peripheral blood. The clonotype originates from a man in his 60s with active or convalescent COVID-19. The chain recombines TRBV12-3 or TRBV12-4 with TRBJ1-1, with D uncertain. The CDR3 coding sequence is TGTGCCAGCAGTCTGCGGGGTACTGAAGCTTTCTTT. It encodes CASSLRGTEAFF.